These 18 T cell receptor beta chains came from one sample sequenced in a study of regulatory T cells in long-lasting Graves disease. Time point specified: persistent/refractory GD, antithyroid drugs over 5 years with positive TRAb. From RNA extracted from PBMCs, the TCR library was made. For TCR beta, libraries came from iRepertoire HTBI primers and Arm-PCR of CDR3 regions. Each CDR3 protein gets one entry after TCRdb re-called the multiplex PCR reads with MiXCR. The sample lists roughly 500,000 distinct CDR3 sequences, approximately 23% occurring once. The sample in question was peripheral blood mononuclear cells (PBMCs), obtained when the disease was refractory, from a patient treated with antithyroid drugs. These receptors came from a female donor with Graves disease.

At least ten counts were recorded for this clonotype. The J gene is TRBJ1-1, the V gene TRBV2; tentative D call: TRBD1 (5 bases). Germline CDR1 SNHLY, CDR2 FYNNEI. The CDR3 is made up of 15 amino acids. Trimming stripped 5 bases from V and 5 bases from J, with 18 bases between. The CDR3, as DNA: TGTGCCAGCAGTCGGGAGGGGAGGAGGTGGACTGAAGCTTTCTTT. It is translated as CASSREGRRWTEAFF.

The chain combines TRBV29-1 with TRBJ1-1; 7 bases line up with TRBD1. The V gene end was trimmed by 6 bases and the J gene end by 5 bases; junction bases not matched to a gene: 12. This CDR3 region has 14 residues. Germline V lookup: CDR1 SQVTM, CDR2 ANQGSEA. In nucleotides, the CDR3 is TGCAGCGTACGACAGGGCGGAGGGGGGACTGAAGCTTTCTTT. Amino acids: CSVRQGGGGTEAFF.

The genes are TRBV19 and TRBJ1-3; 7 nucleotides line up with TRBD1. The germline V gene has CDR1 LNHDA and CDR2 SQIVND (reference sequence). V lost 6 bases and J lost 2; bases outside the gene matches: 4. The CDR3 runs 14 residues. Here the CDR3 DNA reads TGTGCCAGTAGGTCAGGGGGGACTGGAAACACCATATATTTT. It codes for CASRSGGTGNTIYF. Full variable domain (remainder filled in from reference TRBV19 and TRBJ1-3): DGGITQSPKYLFRKEGQNVTLSCEQNLNHDAMYWYRQDPGQGLRLIYYSQIVNDFQKGDIAEGYSVSREKKESFPLTVTSAQKNPTAFYLCASRSGGTGNTIYFGEGSWLTVV.

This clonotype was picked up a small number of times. CDR3 protein: CASSFSGTNVGKNIQYF. Written as DNA, the CDR3 is TGTGCCAGCAGCTTCTCCGGGACTAACGTCGGCAAAAACATTCAGTACTTC. The chain links TRBV7-2 to TRBJ2-4, with 7 bases matching TRBD2. Germline CDR1 reads SGHTA; CDR2 reads FQGNSA. The CDR3 extends over 17 amino acids. V trimming: 3 bases; J trimming: 3 bases; junction bases outside the gene matches: 11.

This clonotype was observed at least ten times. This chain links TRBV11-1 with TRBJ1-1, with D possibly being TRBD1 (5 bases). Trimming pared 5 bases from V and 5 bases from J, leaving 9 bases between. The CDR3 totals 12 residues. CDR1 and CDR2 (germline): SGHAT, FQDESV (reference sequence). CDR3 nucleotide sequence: TGTGCCAGCAGCGCCTGGGGGACTGAAGCTTTCTTT. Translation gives CASSAWGTEAFF.

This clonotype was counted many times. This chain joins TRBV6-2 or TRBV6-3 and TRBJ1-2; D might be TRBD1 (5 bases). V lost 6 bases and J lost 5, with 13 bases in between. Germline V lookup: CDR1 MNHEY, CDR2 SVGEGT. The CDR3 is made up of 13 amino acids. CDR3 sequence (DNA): TGTGCCAGCAGATTCAAGGGGCTGTATGGCTACACCTTC. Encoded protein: CASRFKGLYGYTF.

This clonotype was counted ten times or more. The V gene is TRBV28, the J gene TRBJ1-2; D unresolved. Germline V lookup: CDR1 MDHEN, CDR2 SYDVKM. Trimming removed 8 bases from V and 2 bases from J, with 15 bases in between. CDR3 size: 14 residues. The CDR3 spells CASRGSGLNYGYTF. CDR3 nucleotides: TGTGCCAGCCGGGGATCAGGTTTAAACTATGGCTACACCTTC.

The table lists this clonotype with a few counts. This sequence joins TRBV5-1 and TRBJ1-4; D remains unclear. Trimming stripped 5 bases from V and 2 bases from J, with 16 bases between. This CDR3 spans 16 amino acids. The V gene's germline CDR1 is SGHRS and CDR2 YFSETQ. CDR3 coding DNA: TGCGCCAGCAGTACGCGGGAGGCATCGACTAATGAAAAACTGTTTTTT. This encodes CASSTREASTNEKLFF.

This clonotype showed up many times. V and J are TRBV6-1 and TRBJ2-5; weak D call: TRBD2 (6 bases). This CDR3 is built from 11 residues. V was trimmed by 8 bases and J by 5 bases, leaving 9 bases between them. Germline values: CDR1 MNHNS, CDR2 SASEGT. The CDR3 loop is CASHRGETQYF. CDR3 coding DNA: TGTGCCAGCCACCGGGGGGAGACCCAGTACTTC.

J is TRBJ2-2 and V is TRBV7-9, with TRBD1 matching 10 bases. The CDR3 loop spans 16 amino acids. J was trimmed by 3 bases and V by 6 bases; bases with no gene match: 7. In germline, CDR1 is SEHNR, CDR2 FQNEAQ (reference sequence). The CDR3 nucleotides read TGTGCCAGCAGTCGTTTGGGACAGGGGCACACCGGGGAGCTGTTTTTT. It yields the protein CASSRLGQGHTGELFF.

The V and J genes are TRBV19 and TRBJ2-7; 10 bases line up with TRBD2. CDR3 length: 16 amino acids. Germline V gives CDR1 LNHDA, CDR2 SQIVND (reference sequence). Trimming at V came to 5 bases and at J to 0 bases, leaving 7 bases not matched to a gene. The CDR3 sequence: CASSPMGLARSYEQYF. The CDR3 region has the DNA TGTGCCAGTAGTCCTATGGGACTAGCGCGCTCCTACGAGCAGTACTTC.

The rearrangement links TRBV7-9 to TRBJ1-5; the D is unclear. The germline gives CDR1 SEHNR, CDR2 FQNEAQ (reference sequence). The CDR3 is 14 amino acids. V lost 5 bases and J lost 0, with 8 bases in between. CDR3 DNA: TGTGCCAGCAGCGGATCAGATAGCAATCAGCCCCAGCATTTT. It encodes CASSGSDSNQPQHF. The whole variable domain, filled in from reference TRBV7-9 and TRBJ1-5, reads DTGVSQNPRHKITKRGQNVTFRCDPISEHNRLYWYRQTLGQGPEFLTYFQNEAQLEKSRLLSDRFSAERPKGSFSTLEIQRTEQGDSAMYLCASSGSDSNQPQHFGDGTRLSIL.

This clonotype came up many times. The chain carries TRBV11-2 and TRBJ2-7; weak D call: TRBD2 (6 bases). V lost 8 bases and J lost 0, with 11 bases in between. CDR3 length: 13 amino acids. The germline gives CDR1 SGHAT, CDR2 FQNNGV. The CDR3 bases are TGTGCCAGCGCTCCGACTAGCTCCTACGAGCAGTACTTC. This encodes CASAPTSSYEQYF. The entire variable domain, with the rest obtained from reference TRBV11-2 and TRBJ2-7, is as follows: EAGVAQSPRYKIIEKRQSVAFWCNPISGHATLYWYQQILGQGPKLLIQFQNNGVVDDSQLPKDRFSAERLKGVDSTLKIQPAKLEDSAVYLCASAPTSSYEQYFGPGTRLTVT.

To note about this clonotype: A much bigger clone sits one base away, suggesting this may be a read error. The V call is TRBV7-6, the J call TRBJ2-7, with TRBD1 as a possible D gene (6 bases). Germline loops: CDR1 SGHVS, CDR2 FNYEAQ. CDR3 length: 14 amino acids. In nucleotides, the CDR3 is TGTGCCAGCGGCCCGAGACTACAGGGTTACGAGCAGTGCTTC. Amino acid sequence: CASGPRLQGYEQCF.

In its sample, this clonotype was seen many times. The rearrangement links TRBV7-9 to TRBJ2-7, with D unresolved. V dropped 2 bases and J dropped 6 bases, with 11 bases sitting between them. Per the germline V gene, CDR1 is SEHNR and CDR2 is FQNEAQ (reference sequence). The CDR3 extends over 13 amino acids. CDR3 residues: CASSLNTRSEQYF. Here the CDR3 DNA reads TGTGCCAGCAGCTTAAATACACGGAGCGAGCAGTACTTC. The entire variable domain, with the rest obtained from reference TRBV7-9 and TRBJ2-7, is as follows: DTGVSQNPRHKITKRGQNVTFRCDPISEHNRLYWYRQTLGQGPEFLTYFQNEAQLEKSRLLSDRFSAERPKGSFSTLEIQRTEQGDSAMYLCASSLNTRSEQYFGPGTRLTVT.

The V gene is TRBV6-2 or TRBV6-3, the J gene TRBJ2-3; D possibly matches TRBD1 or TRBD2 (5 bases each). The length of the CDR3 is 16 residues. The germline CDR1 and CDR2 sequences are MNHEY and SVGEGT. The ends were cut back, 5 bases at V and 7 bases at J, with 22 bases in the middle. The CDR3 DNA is TGTGCCAGCAGTCGAAGCAAACCCGGGGCCGGCCATACGCAGTATTTT. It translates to CASSRSKPGAGHTQYF.

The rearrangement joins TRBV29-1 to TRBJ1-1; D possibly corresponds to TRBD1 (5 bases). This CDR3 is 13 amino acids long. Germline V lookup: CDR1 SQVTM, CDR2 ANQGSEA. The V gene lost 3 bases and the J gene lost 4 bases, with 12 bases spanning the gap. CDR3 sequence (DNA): TGCAGCGTTGAGAAAGGGGCCGGCACTGAAGCTTTCTTT. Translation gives CSVEKGAGTEAFF.

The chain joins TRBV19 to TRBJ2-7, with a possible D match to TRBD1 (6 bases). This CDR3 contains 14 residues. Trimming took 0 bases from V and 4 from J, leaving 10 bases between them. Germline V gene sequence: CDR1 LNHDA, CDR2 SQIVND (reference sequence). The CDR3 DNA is TGTGCCAGTAGTATAGACACAGGGTCTTACGAGCAGTACTTC. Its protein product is CASSIDTGSYEQYF.